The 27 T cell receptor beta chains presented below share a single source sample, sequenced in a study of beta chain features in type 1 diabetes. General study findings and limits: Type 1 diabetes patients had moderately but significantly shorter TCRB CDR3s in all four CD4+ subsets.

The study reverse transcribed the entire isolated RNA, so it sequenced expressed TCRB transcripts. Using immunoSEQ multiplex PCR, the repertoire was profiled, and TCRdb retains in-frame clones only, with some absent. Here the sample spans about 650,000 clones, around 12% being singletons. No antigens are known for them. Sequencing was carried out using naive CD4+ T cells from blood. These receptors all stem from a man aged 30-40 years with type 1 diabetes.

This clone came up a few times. The CDR3 region has the DNA TGTGCCAGCAGCCAGACCAGGGGATTTTACAATGAGCAGTTCTTC. Encoded protein: CASSQTRGFYNEQFF. This chain joins TRBV7-9 and TRBJ2-1; perhaps TRBD1 as D (6 bases). V dropped 5 bases and J dropped 4 bases, with 15 bases sitting between them. CDR1 is SEHNR, CDR2 FQNEAQ, per germline (reference sequence). The CDR3 contains 15 residues. Filled out from reference TRBV7-9 and TRBJ2-1, the complete variable domain reads DTGVSQNPRHKITKRGQNVTFRCDPISEHNRLYWYRQTLGQGPEFLTYFQNEAQLEKSRLLSDRFSAERPKGSFSTLEIQRTEQGDSAMYLCASSQTRGFYNEQFFGPGTRLTVL.

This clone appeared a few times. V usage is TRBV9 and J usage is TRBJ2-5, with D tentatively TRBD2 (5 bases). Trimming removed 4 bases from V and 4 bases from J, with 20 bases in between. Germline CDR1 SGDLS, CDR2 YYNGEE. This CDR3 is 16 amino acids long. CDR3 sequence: CASSRSPGRGGETQYF. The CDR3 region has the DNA TGTGCCAGCAGCCGATCCCCCGGGCGAGGAGGAGAGACCCAGTACTTC.

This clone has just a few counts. CDR3 sequence: CASRSQGWGTDTQYF. Here the CDR3 DNA reads TGTGCCAGCAGGTCCCAGGGATGGGGCACAGATACGCAGTATTTT. J is TRBJ2-3 and V is TRBV6-5; the D gene is possibly TRBD1 (5 bases). Deletions cut 6 bases from V and 1 base from J, with 14 bases between. CDR3 size: 15 residues. CDR1 is MNHEY, CDR2 SVGAGI, per germline.

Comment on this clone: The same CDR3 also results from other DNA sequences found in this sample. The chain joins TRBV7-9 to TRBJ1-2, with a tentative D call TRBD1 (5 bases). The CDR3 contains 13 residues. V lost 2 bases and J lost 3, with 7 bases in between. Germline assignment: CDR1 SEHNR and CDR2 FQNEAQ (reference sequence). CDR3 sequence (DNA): TGTGCCAGCAGCTTACGGGACTACTATGGCTACACCTTC. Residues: CASSLRDYYGYTF.

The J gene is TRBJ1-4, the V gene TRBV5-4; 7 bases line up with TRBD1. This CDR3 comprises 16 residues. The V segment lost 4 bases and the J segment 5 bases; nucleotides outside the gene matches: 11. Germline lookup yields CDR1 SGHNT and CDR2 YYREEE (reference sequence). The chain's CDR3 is CASSKDRSSNNEKLFF. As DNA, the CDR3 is TGTGCCAGCAGCAAGGACAGGTCGAGTAACAATGAAAAACTGTTTTTT.

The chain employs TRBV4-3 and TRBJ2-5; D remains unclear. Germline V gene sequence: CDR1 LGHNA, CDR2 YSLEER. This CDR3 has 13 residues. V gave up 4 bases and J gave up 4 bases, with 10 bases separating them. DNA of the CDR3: TGCGCCAGCAGCCGTAGGTTAGGAGAGACCCAGTACTTC. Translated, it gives CASSRRLGETQYF.

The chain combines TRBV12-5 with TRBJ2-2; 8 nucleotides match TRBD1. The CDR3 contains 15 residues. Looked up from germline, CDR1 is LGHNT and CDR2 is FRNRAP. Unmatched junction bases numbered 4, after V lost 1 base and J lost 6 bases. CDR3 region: CASGLGQGQAGELFF. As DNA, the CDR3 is TGTGCTAGTGGTTTGGGACAGGGGCAGGCCGGGGAGCTGTTTTTT.

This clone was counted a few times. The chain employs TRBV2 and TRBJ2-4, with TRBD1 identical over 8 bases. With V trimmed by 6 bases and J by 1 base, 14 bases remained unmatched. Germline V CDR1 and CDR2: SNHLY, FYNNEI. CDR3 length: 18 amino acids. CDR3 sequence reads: CASRVNSGGAGAKNIQYF. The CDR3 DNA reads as TGTGCCAGCAGGGTAAACTCAGGGGGCGCTGGGGCCAAAAACATTCAGTACTTC.

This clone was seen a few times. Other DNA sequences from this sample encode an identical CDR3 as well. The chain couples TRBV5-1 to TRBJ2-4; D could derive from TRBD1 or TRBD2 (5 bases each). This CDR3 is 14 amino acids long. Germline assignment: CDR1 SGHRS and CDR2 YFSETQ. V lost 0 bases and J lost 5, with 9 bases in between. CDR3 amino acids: CASSLGGTENIQYF. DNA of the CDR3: TGCGCCAGCAGCTTGGGAGGGACGGAAAACATTCAGTACTTC.

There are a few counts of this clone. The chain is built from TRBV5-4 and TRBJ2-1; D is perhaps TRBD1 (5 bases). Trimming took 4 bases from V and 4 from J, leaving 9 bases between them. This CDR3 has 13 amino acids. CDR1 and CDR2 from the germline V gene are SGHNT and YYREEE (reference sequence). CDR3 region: CASSPDKYNEQFF. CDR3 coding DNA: TGTGCCAGCAGCCCGGACAAATACAATGAGCAGTTCTTC.

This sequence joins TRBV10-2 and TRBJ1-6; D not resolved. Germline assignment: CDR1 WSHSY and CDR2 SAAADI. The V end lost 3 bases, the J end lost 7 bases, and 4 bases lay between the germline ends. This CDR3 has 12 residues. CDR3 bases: TGCGCCAGCAGTGATACGAATTCACCCCTCCACTTT. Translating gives CASSDTNSPLHF.

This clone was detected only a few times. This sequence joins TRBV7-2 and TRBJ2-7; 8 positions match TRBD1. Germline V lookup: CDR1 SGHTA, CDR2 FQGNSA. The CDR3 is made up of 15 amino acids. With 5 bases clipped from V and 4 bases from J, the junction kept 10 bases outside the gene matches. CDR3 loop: CASSPLPDRVYEQYF. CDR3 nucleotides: TGTGCCAGCAGCCCCCTGCCGGACAGGGTATACGAGCAGTACTTC.

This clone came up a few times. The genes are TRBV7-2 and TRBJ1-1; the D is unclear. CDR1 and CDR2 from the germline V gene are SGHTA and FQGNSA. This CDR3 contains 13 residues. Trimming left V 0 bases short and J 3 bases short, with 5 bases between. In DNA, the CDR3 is TGTGCCAGCAGCTTAGCGTGGGACACTGAAGCTTTCTTT. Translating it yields CASSLAWDTEAFF.

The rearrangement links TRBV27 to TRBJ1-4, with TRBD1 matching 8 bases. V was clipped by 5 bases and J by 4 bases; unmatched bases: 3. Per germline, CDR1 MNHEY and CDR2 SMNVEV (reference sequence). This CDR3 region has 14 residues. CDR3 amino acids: CASSRGQGNEKLFF. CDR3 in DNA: TGTGCCAGCAGTCGCGGACAGGGTAATGAAAAACTGTTTTTT.

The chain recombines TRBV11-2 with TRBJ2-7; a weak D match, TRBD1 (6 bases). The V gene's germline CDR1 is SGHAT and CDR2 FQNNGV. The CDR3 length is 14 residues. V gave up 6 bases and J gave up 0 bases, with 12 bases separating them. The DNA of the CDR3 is TGTGCCAGCAGTAGACAGGTCCCCTCCTACGAGCAGTACTTC. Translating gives CASSRQVPSYEQYF. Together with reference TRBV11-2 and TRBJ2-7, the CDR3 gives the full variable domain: EAGVAQSPRYKIIEKRQSVAFWCNPISGHATLYWYQQILGQGPKLLIQFQNNGVVDDSQLPKDRFSAERLKGVDSTLKIQPAKLEDSAVYLCASSRQVPSYEQYFGPGTRLTVT.

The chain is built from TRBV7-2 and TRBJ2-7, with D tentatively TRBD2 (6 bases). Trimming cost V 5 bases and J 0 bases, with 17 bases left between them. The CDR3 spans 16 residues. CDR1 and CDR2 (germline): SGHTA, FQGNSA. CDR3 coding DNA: TGTGCCAGCAGCACCGCGCGTCGGGGGAACTCCTACGAGCAGTACTTC. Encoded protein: CASSTARRGNSYEQYF. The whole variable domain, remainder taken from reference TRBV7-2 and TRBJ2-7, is GAGVSQSPSNKVTEKGKDVELRCDPISGHTALYWYRQSLGQGLEFLIYFQGNSAPDKSGLPSDRFSAERTGGSVSTLTIQRTQQEDSAVYLCASSTARRGNSYEQYFGPGTRLTVT.

The chain's CDR3 is CASSLGIDNYGYTF. Written as DNA, the CDR3 is TGTGCCAGCAGCTTAGGGATAGATAACTATGGCTACACCTTC. V usage is TRBV7-9 and J usage is TRBJ1-2; no definite D call. Trimming took off 1 base at V and 1 base at J, with 7 bases between the two ends. This CDR3 is 14 amino acids long. In germline, CDR1 is SEHNR, CDR2 FQNEAQ (reference sequence).

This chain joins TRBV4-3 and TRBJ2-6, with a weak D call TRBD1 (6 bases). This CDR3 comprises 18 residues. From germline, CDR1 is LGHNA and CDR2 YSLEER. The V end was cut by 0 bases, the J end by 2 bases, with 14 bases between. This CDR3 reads CASSQDFQGLTGANVLTF. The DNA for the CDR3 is TGCGCCAGCAGCCAAGATTTCCAGGGGCTAACTGGGGCCAACGTCCTGACTTTC.

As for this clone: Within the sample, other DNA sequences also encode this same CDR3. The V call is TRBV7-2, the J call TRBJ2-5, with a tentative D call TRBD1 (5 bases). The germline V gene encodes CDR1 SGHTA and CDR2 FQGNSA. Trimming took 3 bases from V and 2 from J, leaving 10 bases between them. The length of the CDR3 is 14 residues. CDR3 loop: CASSFQGRQETQYF. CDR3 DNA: TGTGCCAGCAGCTTTCAGGGTCGGCAAGAGACCCAGTACTTC. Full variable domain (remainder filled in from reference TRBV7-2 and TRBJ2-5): GAGVSQSPSNKVTEKGKDVELRCDPISGHTALYWYRQSLGQGLEFLIYFQGNSAPDKSGLPSDRFSAERTGGSVSTLTIQRTQQEDSAVYLCASSFQGRQETQYFGPGTRLLVL.

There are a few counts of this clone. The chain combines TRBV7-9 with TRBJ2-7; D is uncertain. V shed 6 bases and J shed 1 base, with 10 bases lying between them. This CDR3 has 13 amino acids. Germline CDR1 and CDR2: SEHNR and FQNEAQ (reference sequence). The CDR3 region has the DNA TGTGCCAGCAGTCCAACGGTGTCCTACGAGCAGTACTTC. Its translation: CASSPTVSYEQYF. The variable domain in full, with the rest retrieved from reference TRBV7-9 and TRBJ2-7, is DTGVSQNPRHKITKRGQNVTFRCDPISEHNRLYWYRQTLGQGPEFLTYFQNEAQLEKSRLLSDRFSAERPKGSFSTLEIQRTEQGDSAMYLCASSPTVSYEQYFGPGTRLTVT.

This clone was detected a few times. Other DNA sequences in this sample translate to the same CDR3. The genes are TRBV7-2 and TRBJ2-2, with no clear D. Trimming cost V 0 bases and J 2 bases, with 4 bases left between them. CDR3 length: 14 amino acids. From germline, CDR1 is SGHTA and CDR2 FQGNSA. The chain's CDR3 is CASSLALNTGELFF. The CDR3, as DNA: TGTGCCAGCAGCTTAGCGCTAAACACCGGGGAGCTGTTTTTT. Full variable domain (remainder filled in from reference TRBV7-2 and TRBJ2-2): GAGVSQSPSNKVTEKGKDVELRCDPISGHTALYWYRQSLGQGLEFLIYFQGNSAPDKSGLPSDRFSAERTGGSVSTLTIQRTQQEDSAVYLCASSLALNTGELFFGEGSRLTVL.

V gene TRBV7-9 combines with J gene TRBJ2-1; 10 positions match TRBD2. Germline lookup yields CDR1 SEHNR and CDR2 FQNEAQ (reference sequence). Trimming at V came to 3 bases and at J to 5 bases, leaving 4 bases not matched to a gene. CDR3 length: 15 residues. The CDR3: CASSLTSGPNNEQFF. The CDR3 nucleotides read TGTGCCAGCAGCTTGACTAGCGGGCCCAACAATGAGCAGTTCTTC.

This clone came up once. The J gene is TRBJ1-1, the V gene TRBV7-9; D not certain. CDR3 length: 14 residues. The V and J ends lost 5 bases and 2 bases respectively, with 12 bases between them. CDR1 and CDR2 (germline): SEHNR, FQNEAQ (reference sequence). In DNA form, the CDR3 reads TGTGCCAGCAGCGAATTACCCGGAAACACTGAAGCTTTCTTT. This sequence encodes CASSELPGNTEAFF.

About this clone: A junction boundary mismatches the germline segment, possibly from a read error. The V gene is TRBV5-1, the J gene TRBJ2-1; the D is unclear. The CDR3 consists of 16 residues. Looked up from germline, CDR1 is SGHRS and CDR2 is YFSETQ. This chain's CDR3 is CASSLVDLSSYNEQLF. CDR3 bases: TGCGCCAGCAGCTTGGTTGACCTTAGCTCCTACAATGAGCAGCTCTTC.

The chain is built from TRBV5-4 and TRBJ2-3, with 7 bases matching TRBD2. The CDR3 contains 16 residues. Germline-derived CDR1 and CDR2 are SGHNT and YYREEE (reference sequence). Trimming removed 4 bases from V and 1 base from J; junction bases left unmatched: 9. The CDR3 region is CASSNNSGWGTDTQYF. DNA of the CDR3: TGTGCCAGCAGCAACAATAGCGGGTGGGGCACAGATACGCAGTATTTT.

CDR3 sequence (DNA): TGTGCCAGCAGCCAACAGGCCCCTAACTATGGCTACACCTTC. This translates into CASSQQAPNYGYTF. V is TRBV7-2 and J is TRBJ1-2, with a weak D call TRBD1 (5 bases). The CDR3 sequence is 14 residues long. Trimming took 5 bases from V and 0 from J, leaving 10 bases between them. The germline V gene has CDR1 SGHTA and CDR2 FQGNSA.

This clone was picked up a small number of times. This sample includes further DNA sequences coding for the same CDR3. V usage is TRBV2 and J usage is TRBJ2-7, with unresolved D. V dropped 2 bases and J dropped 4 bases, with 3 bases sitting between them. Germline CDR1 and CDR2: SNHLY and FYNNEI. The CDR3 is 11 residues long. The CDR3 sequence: CASSELYEQYF. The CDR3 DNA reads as TGTGCCAGCAGTGAACTATACGAGCAGTACTTC.